This T cell receptor beta chain emerged from a study of patients and donors after allogeneic stem cell transplantation. This clonotype was recorded a few times. CDR1 and CDR2 from the germline V gene are SEHNR and FQNEAQ (reference sequence). The CDR3 runs to 14 residues. Trimming removed 5 bases from V and 5 bases from J, with 12 bases in between. Using its own MiXCR run on the RT-PCR reads, TCRdb lists one record per CDR3 protein. The data hold about 410,000 distinct CDR3 sequences, with roughly 17% observed a single time. The genes are TRBV7-9 and TRBJ1-4, with a tentative D call TRBD1 (5 bases). This TCR was sampled from a human donor who was either an allogeneic HSCT recipient or a stem cell or donor lymphocyte infusion donor (not recorded which). It is not recorded whose cells these are; they may come from a transplant donor. Sequenced sample: blood, either unsorted or a sorted T cell fraction (not recorded which). The CDR3: CASSPRDGNEKLFF. The CDR3 region has the DNA TGTGCCAGCAGCCCTAGGGACGGAAATGAAAAACTGTTTTTT.